The entry that follows covers one T cell receptor (beta chain) sequence. This sample is part of a study of blood T cells in healthy people across ages. A minimum of 7 million PBMCs was isolated per sample. Germline assignment: CDR1 SGDLS and CDR2 YYNGEE. The CDR3 spans 15 residues. V dropped 0 bases and J dropped 2 bases, with 10 bases sitting between them. It was with a sample-barcoded 5' primer and a J-beta primer mix that a second PCR of about 6 to 12 cycles was run. Tagging of each cDNA molecule was performed by a template-switch adaptor with 12 random nucleotides. From the 5' RACE reads, TCRdb called clonotypes with MiXCR, one entry per CDR3 protein. Seen here are fewer than 1.5 million distinct CDR3 sequences, around 39% observed once, and the top ten hold around 8%.

This clonotype was sampled from a woman aged 18-29 years in good health. The chain combines TRBV9 with TRBJ2-3; D is ambiguous. Sequenced sample: blood. In nucleotides, the CDR3 is TGTGCCAGCAGCGTAGGGAGCGCCCTCACAGATACGCAGTATTTT. This sequence encodes CASSVGSALTDTQYF.